The rows below give T cell receptor beta chains drawn from one sample of a study of T cell responses to AZD1222 COVID-19 vaccine. The protocol was immunoSEQ multiplex PCR, while the TCRdb copy is restricted to in-frame clones and leaves out a portion. There are about 110,000 clones in the sample; 87% occur only once, and 4% to 5.5% lies in the top ten. The starting material was peripheral blood, obtained on day 0 of AZD1222 vaccination. The receptors here all came from an adult in good health. CDR3s include the opening cysteine and the closing phenylalanine or tryptophan. A D gene is named only where the DNA matches it firmly. Size tells how often a clone was seen (once, few, many) or the class of an expanded clone, and some rows leave it out.

abundance: -; j_gene: TRBJ1-2; d_gene: -; v_gene: TRBV30; CDR3aa: CAWSQSTRGYTF; CDR3nt: TGTGCCTGGAGTCAGTCAACCCGGGGCTACACCTTC
abundance: -; j_gene: TRBJ1-6; d_gene: -; v_gene: TRBV7-3; CDR3aa: CASSYDNSPLHF; CDR3nt: TGTGCCAGCAGCTACGACAATTCACCCCTCCACTTT
abundance: -; j_gene: TRBJ2-1; d_gene: TRBD1; v_gene: TRBV28; CDR3aa: CASSPMDRATYNEQFF; CDR3nt: TGTGCCAGCAGTCCGATGGACAGGGCTACGTACAATGAGCAGTTCTTC
abundance: once; j_gene: TRBJ2-5; d_gene: -; v_gene: TRBV12-3/TRBV12-4; CDR3aa: CASSPRSQETQYF; CDR3nt: TGTGCCAGCAGTCCCCGGAGCCAAGAGACCCAGTACTTC
abundance: -; j_gene: TRBJ1-6; d_gene: -; v_gene: TRBV5-1; CDR3aa: CASSLEGTNNSPLHF; CDR3nt: TGCGCCAGCAGCTTGGAGGGGACAAATAATTCACCCCTCCACTTT
abundance: -; j_gene: TRBJ1-1; d_gene: -; v_gene: TRBV15; CDR3aa: CATSRDSLGTEAFF; CDR3nt: TGTGCCACCAGCAGAGACAGTCTGGGCACTGAAGCTTTCTTT
abundance: -; j_gene: TRBJ2-3; d_gene: TRBD2; v_gene: TRBV5-1; CDR3aa: CASSALSSGGFSDTQYF; CDR3nt: TGCGCCAGCAGCGCGTTGTCTAGCGGGGGTTTCTCAGATACGCAGTATTTT
abundance: -; j_gene: TRBJ2-4; d_gene: -; v_gene: TRBV7-9; CDR3aa: CASSYTDLAKNIQYF; CDR3nt: TGTGCCAGCAGTTACACGGATCTAGCCAAAAACATTCAGTACTTC
abundance: -; j_gene: TRBJ1-4; d_gene: -; v_gene: TRBV5-4; CDR3aa: CASSLYGGGEKLFF; CDR3nt: TGTGCCAGCAGCTTATATGGGGGTGGAGAAAAACTGTTTTTT
abundance: -; j_gene: TRBJ2-3; d_gene: TRBD2; v_gene: TRBV7-2; CDR3aa: CASSLASSGGPGDTQYF; CDR3nt: TGTGCCAGCAGCTTAGCGTCCAGCGGGGGGCCGGGGGATACGCAGTATTTT